The 20 T cell receptor beta chains reported below all come from one sample, sequenced in a study of OX40 agonist ivuxolimab in advanced cancers. The repertoire was sequenced with immunoSEQ multiplex PCR; TCRdb's copy has only in-frame clones and lacks some. Of almost 90,000 clones in the sample, around 90% were seen once. The input for sequencing was CD4+ or CD8+ T cells sorted from blood, taken in a trial of the OX40 agonist ivuxolimab. These TCRs come from an adult with an advanced solid tumor such as melanoma, head and neck, liver or kidney cancer.

The rearrangement uses TRBV7-2 and TRBJ1-1; unclear D gene. Trimming removed 8 bases at V and 4 bases at J, with 14 bases between. The CDR3 runs to 13 residues. Germline CDR1 reads SGHTA; CDR2 reads FQGNSA. CDR3 in DNA: TGTGCCAGCTTAAAACCAGTAGCCACTGAAGCTTTCTTT. Its translation is CASLKPVATEAFF.

This chain joins TRBV11-2 and TRBJ2-7, with 7 bases fitting TRBD1. The CDR3 length is 15 residues. Germline V gene lookup returns CDR1 SGHAT and CDR2 FQNNGV. V trimming: 1 base; J trimming: 4 bases; junction bases outside the gene matches: 7. CDR3 DNA: TGTGCCAGCAGCTTAGCGGGACAGCCTATTTACGAGCAGTACTTC. It codes for CASSLAGQPIYEQYF.

The genes are TRBV28 and TRBJ2-3; 11 bases agree with TRBD2. The CDR3 is 16 residues long. V trimming: 5 bases; J trimming: 0 bases; junction bases outside the gene matches: 4. CDR1 is MDHEN and CDR2 is SYDVKM in the germline V gene. In nucleotides, the CDR3 is TGTGCCAGCAGTCTGGGACTAGCGGATAGCACAGATACGCAGTATTTT. This sequence encodes CASSLGLADSTDTQYF.

V usage is TRBV5-8 and J usage is TRBJ2-2, with D maybe TRBD1 (6 bases). Trimming removed 0 bases from V and 0 bases from J, with 9 bases in between. This CDR3 is 16 amino acids long. CDR1 SGHTS and CDR2 YDEGEE come from the germline V gene. The CDR3, as DNA: TGTGCCAGCAGCTTGGAGGGACACTCGAACACCGGGGAGCTGTTTTTT. Residues: CASSLEGHSNTGELFF.

The chain recombines TRBV28 with TRBJ2-5; maybe TRBD1 (5 bases). Trimming removed 2 bases at V and 7 bases at J, with 11 bases between. This CDR3 spans 13 amino acids. Germline CDR1 MDHEN, CDR2 SYDVKM. The CDR3 nucleotides are TGTGCCAGCAGTTTACCAGGGATGGGGACCCAGTACTTC. As protein: CASSLPGMGTQYF.

V is TRBV30 and J is TRBJ2-4; D remains ambiguous. Trimming left V 1 base short and J 0 bases short, with 4 bases between. Germline CDR1 is GTSNPN and CDR2 is SVGIG (reference sequence). The CDR3 extends over 13 amino acids. The CDR3 DNA sequence: TGTGCCTGGAGTGGTGGAGCCAAAAACATTCAGTACTTC. Protein sequence: CAWSGGAKNIQYF.

This chain joins TRBV5-1 and TRBJ2-7; a weak D match, TRBD1 (5 bases). Germline values: CDR1 SGHRS, CDR2 YFSETQ. The CDR3 contains 13 residues. Deletions cut 0 bases from V and 7 bases from J, with 11 bases between. In DNA form, the CDR3 reads TGCGCCAGCAGCTTGGTAGGGGCGGAAGAGCAGTACTTC. It encodes CASSLVGAEEQYF.

The chain joins TRBV5-6 to TRBJ2-7; D ambiguous. V was shortened by 2 bases and J by 0 bases, with 9 bases between the two germline ends. Germline assignment: CDR1 SGHDT and CDR2 YYEEEE. The CDR3 runs 14 residues. The CDR3 region has the DNA TGTGCCAGCAGCTTTTCACAGATCTCCTACGAGCAGTACTTC. The encoded protein is CASSFSQISYEQYF.

The V gene is TRBV19, the J gene TRBJ1-2, with D possibly matching TRBD1 (5 bases). V lost 3 bases to trimming and J lost 4 bases, with 18 bases between them. The CDR3 consists of 16 residues. Germline loops: CDR1 LNHDA, CDR2 SQIVND (reference sequence). The CDR3: CASSIGTGGGSYGYTF. The CDR3 region has the DNA TGTGCCAGTAGTATCGGGACCGGGGGAGGCTCCTATGGCTACACCTTC.

This chain connects TRBV9 to TRBJ1-2, with 10 bases matching TRBD1. The CDR3 sequence is 15 residues long. With 4 bases clipped from V and 4 bases from J, the junction kept 7 bases outside the gene matches. From germline, CDR1 is SGDLS and CDR2 YYNGEE. Here the CDR3 DNA reads TGTGCCAGCAGCCCCCTGGGACAGGGGACCTATGGCTACACCTTC. It encodes CASSPLGQGTYGYTF.

The V call is TRBV29-1, the J call TRBJ2-7; D possibly corresponds to TRBD2 (7 bases). CDR1 is SQVTM, CDR2 ANQGSEA, per germline. Trimming pared 3 bases from V and 6 bases from J, leaving 12 bases between. This CDR3 has 12 amino acids. As DNA, the CDR3 is TGCAGCGTTGAGCTGGGGGGGCGCGAGCAGTACTTC. Its translation: CSVELGGREQYF.

The sample holds one count of this clone. The chain carries TRBV25-1 and TRBJ2-1, with 13 bases identical to TRBD2. The CDR3 has 16 residues. Germline values: CDR1 MGHDK, CDR2 SYGVNS. V was clipped by 6 bases and J by 6 bases; unmatched bases: 8. CDR3 coding DNA: TGTGCCAGCAGGGGGCACGGGACTAGCGGGGTCAATGAGCAGTTCTTC. Translation: CASRGHGTSGVNEQFF.

The chain has TRBV5-8 and TRBJ2-4; D gene uncertain. Trimming stripped 2 bases from V and 9 bases from J, with 15 bases between. Germline CDR1 is SGHTS and CDR2 is YDEGEE. The CDR3 covers 14 residues. The CDR3 loop is CASSLESTGRIQYF. CDR3 nucleotide sequence: TGTGCCAGCAGCTTAGAATCGACGGGCCGCATTCAGTACTTC.

V usage is TRBV19 and J usage is TRBJ2-5; possibly TRBD2 for D (5 bases). Germline CDR1 reads LNHDA; CDR2 reads SQIVND (reference sequence). Trimming pared 4 bases from V and 4 bases from J, leaving 19 bases between. There are 16 residues in the CDR3. This chain's CDR3 is CASSRRTTPLVETQYF. CDR3 DNA sequence: TGTGCCAGTAGTAGGAGGACGACACCGCTCGTAGAGACCCAGTACTTC. The whole variable domain, remainder taken from reference TRBV19 and TRBJ2-5, is DGGITQSPKYLFRKEGQNVTLSCEQNLNHDAMYWYRQDPGQGLRLIYYSQIVNDFQKGDIAEGYSVSREKKESFPLTVTSAQKNPTAFYLCASSRRTTPLVETQYFGPGTRLLVL.

The genes are TRBV6-1 and TRBJ1-3, with TRBD1 as a possible D gene (5 bases). Trimming removed 2 bases at V and 4 bases at J, with 15 bases between. CDR1 and CDR2 (germline): MNHNS, SASEGT. The CDR3 extends over 16 amino acids. The CDR3 is CASSEQGDFSGNTIYF. The CDR3 coding sequence is TGTGCCAGCAGTGAACAAGGGGATTTTAGCGGAAACACCATATATTTT.

This clone was detected once. This rearrangement joins TRBV6-6 to TRBJ2-1, with 8 bases matching TRBD2. Germline V gives CDR1 MNHNY, CDR2 SVGAGI (reference sequence). CDR3 length: 13 residues. V gave up 6 bases and J gave up 4 bases; unmatched junction bases: 2. The CDR3 region has the DNA TGTGCCAGCAGGACTAGCGCGTACAATGAGCAGTTCTTC. Encoded protein: CASRTSAYNEQFF.

V gene TRBV30 combines with J gene TRBJ2-1; D gene uncertain. The CDR3 runs 15 residues. Trimming cost V 0 bases and J 0 bases, with 9 bases left between them. Per germline, CDR1 GTSNPN and CDR2 SVGIG (reference sequence). For the CDR3, the DNA is TGTGCCTGGAGTGTAGGATGGGCCTCCTACAATGAGCAGTTCTTC. Its translation is CAWSVGWASYNEQFF. The full variable domain, rest sourced from reference TRBV30 and TRBJ2-1, is SQTIHQWPATLVQPVGSPLSLECTVEGTSNPNLYWYRQAAGRGLQLLFYSVGIGQISSEVPQNLSASRPQDRQFILSSKKLLLSDSGFYLCAWSVGWASYNEQFFGPGTRLTVL.

The chain carries TRBV4-2 and TRBJ2-7; no clear D. CDR1 LGHNA and CDR2 YNFKEQ come from the germline V gene. The CDR3 length is 16 residues. Trimming cost V 1 base and J 0 bases, with 13 bases left between them. The CDR3 DNA sequence: TGTGCCAGCAGCCAAGTCAGCGCTAGTCCCTCCTACGAGCAGTACTTC. Translated: CASSQVSASPSYEQYF.

The rearrangement uses TRBV7-2 and TRBJ2-1, with 10 positions matching TRBD2. CDR1 is SGHTA, CDR2 FQGNSA, per germline. V lost 5 bases, J lost 7 bases, and 17 bases stayed unmatched. The CDR3 covers 18 residues. The CDR3 is CASSHQRGGLIRLNEQFF. The CDR3 DNA reads TGTGCCAGCAGCCATCAGCGGGGGGGCCTGATCCGTTTGAATGAGCAGTTCTTC.

This clone was seen once. The chain joins TRBV4-3 to TRBJ2-3; unclear D gene. Germline V gene data show CDR1 as LGHNA and CDR2 as YSLEER. The CDR3 is 14 residues long. The germline V and J ends were trimmed by 0 bases and 2 bases, with 6 bases remaining between them. The CDR3 DNA sequence: TGCGCCAGCAGCCAAGATCGGGCCACAGATACGCAGTATTTT. This sequence encodes CASSQDRATDTQYF.